This T cell receptor beta chain was identified in a study of T cell repertoires in cytomegalovirus infection. The overall study: Newly reported HLA-C-restricted and thoroughly characterized HLA-B-restricted CMV epitopes were employed. Carrying CMV and the relevant HLA type showed in public TCR beta signatures.

Overall study findings and caveats: Summed frequency of public TCR beta families distinguished CMV carriers with the relevant HLA. It was HLA-C-restricted CMV-specific TCR beta clonotypes that dominated the response ex vivo.

This clonotype was picked up a small number of times. What it binds is unknown. The CDR3 has 20 amino acids. Germline V gene data show CDR1 as LGHNA and CDR2 as YSLEER. Unmatched junction bases numbered 18, after V lost 3 bases and J lost 5 bases. Each CDR3 protein is one row after TCRdb ran MiXCR on the reads. The sample lists roughly 280,000 distinct CDR3 sequences; less than 25% were seen once. The V call is TRBV4-3, the J call TRBJ2-3; 12 bases line up with TRBD2. Sequencing was performed on cultured PBMCs, taken from culture after CMV antigen stimulation. The receptor was derived from a human donor in good health (CMV status not recorded). Some clones in this sample may be carry-over from other donors' samples. The CDR3 loop is CASSHDTTSGRSSVVDTQYF. The CDR3 region has the DNA TGCGCCAGCAGCCATGATACGACTAGCGGGAGAAGTAGTGTGGTAGATACGCAGTATTTT.